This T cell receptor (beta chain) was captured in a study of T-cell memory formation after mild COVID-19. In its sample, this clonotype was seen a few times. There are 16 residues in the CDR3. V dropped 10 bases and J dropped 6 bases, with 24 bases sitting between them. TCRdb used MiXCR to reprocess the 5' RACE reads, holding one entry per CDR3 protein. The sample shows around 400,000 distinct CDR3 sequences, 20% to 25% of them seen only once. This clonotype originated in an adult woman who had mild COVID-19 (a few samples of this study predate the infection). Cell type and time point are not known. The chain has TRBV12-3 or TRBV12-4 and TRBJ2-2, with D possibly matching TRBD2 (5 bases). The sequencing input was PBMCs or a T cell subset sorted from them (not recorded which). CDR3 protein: CAIWAAAMGMSGELFF. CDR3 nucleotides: TGTGCCATTTGGGCAGCGGCTATGGGGATGTCCGGGGAGCTGTTTTTT.